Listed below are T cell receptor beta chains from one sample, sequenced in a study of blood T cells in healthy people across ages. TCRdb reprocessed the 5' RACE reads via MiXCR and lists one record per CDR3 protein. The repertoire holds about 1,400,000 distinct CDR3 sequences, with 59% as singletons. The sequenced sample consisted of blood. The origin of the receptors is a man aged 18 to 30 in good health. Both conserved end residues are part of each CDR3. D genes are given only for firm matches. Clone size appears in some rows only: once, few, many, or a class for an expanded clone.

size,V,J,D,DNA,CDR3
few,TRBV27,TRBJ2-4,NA,TGTGCCAGCAGTTTAGACAGTAAAAACATTCAGTACTTC,CASSLDSKNIQYF
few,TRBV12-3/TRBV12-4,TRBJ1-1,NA,TGTGCCAGCAGTTTCGCAGTAACTGAAGCTTTCTTT,CASSFAVTEAFF
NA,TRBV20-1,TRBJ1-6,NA,TGCAGTGCTGCCCGTGGACTTCTGGGGATCAATAATTCACCCCTCCACTTT,CSAARGLLGINNSPLHF
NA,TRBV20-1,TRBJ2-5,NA,TGCAGTGCTAGTGCCAATGAGGACACCGTGAGAGAGCAGTACTTC,CSASANEDTVREQYF
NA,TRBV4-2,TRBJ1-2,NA,TGTGCCAGCAGCCGACAGGAAGATACCTATGGCTACACCTTC,CASSRQEDTYGYTF
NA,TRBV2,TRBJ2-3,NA,TGTGCCAGCAGTGTCCTAGATACGCAGTATTTT,CASSVLDTQYF
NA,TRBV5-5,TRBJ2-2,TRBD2,TGTGCCAGCAGCGCAGCTCATAGAGGCGGGGGATCCACCGGGGAGCTGTTTTTT,CASSAAHRGGGSTGELFF
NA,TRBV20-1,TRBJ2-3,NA,TGCAGTGCTAGAGATTTGATAGCTGGAGGTGGCACAGATACGCAGTATTTT,CSARDLIAGGGTDTQYF
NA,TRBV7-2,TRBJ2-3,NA,TGTGCCAGCAGCTTAGTAGGCCTAGAGGGCACAGATACGCAGTATTTT,CASSLVGLEGTDTQYF
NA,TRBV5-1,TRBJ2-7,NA,TGCGCCAGCAGCTTGGACGGAGTCGATTCCGAGCAGTACTTC,CASSLDGVDSEQYF
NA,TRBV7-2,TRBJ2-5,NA,TGTGCCAGCAATCCATGGGATAAAGAGACCCAGTACTTC,CASNPWDKETQYF
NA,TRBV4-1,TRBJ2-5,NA,TGCGCCAGCAGCCACAAAGGGTCAGCGGGTTCTACCGGGGATGAGCAGTACTTC,CASSHKGSAGSTGDEQYF
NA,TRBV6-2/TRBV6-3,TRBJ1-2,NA,TGTGCCAGCAGTTATGACAGTGCCCTGGGCTACACCTTC,CASSYDSALGYTF
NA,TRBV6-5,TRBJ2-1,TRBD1,TGTGCCAGCACTCTCTATCAGGGGGCAGGGCAGTTCTTC,CASTLYQGAGQFF
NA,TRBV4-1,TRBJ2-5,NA,TGCGCCAGCAGCCTGCGACTAGGGACTCCGGGGGAGACCCAGTACTTC,CASSLRLGTPGETQYF
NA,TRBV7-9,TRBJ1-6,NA,TGTGCCAGCAGTAGGAGTCCGGAAGAGTCACCCCTCCACTTT,CASSRSPEESPLHF
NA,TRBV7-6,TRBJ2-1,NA,TGTGCCAGCAGCTTATACCCCACAAGTAATGAGCAGTTCTTC,CASSLYPTSNEQFF
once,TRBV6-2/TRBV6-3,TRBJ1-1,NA,TGTGCCAGCAGAGACAGGACCTACACTGAAGCTTTCTTT,CASRDRTYTEAFF
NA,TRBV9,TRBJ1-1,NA,TGTGCCAGCAGCGTAGAAGACGGCCACACTGAAGCTTTCTTT,CASSVEDGHTEAFF
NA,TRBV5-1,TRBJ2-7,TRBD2,TGCGCCAGCAGCTTGGCGGCAACTAGCGGGAAGTATGTCTACGAGCAGTACTTC,CASSLAATSGKYVYEQYF
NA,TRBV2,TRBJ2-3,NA,TGTGCCAGCAGTTTCCTACTGGGGGATACGCAGTATTTT,CASSFLLGDTQYF
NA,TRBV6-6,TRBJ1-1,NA,TGTGCCAGCAGTTACGTACAGTTGAACACTGAAGCTTTCTTT,CASSYVQLNTEAFF
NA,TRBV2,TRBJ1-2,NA,TGTGCCAGCAGGGCTATCGAGGGATATGGCTACACCTTC,CASRAIEGYGYTF
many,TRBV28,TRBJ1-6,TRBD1,TGTGCCAGCCTCGGGGACAGGGGTTCACCCCTCCACTTT,CASLGDRGSPLHF
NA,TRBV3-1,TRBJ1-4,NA,TGTGCCAGCAGCCAAGATGGACGGCGTAATGAAAAACTGTTTTTT,CASSQDGRRNEKLFF
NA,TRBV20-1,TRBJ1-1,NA,TGCAGTGCTAGTGACCCGGGTGGGGACACTGAAGCTTTCTTT,CSASDPGGDTEAFF
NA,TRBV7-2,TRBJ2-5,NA,TGTGCCAGCAGCTTAGATGGACCCCCCCCGGAGACCCAGTACTTC,CASSLDGPPPETQYF
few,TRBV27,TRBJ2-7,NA,TGTGCCAGCAGTCCGGCCGGGGTGGAGCAGTACTTC,CASSPAGVEQYF
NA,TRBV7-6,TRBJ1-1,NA,TGTGCCAGCAGCTTAGCTGGGGCAGGGAACACTGAAGCTTTCTTT,CASSLAGAGNTEAFF
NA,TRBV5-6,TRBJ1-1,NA,TGTGCCAGCAGCTTGGAACGTAGGTTGGCAGCTTTCTTT,CASSLERRLAAFF
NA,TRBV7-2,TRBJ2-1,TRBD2,TGTGCCAGCAGCTTAGTATATCCGAGCGGGGGTTCCTACAATGAGCAGTTCTTC,CASSLVYPSGGSYNEQFF
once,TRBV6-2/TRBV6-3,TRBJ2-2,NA,TGTGCCAGCAGTTACCCTGGTCGGCGGGCCGGGGGCGGGGAGCTGTTTTTT,CASSYPGRRAGGGELFF
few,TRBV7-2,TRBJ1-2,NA,TGTGCCAGCAGCTTACAGGGGCACTATGGCTACACCTTC,CASSLQGHYGYTF
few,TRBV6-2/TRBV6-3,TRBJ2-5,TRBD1,TGTGCCAGCAGTCCGTGGACAGGGGGGAAAGAGACCCAGTACTTC,CASSPWTGGKETQYF
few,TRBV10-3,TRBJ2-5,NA,TGTGCCATCAGTTCCGTCGACAGAAAGATGGAAGAGACCCAGTACTTC,CAISSVDRKMEETQYF
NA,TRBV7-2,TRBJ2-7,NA,TGTGCCAGCAGCTTAGTTAGGTTAGCCGAAGCCTACGAGCAGTACTTC,CASSLVRLAEAYEQYF
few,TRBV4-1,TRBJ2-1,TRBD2,TGCGCCAGCAGCCAAGACCCCCTAGCGGGAGAATATAGTGAGCAGTTCTTC,CASSQDPLAGEYSEQFF
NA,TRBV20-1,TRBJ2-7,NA,TGCAGTGCGAGTTCTTCCTCCTACGAGCAGTACTTC,CSASSSSYEQYF
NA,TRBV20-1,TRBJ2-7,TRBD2,TGCAGTGCTAGATTCCCTAGCGGTTACGAGCAGTACTTC,CSARFPSGYEQYF
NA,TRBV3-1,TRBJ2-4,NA,TGTGCCAGCAGCCCCCGGGACACAGCCAAAAACATTCAGTACTTC,CASSPRDTAKNIQYF
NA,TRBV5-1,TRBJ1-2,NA,TGCGCCAGCAGCTGGGAGGCCAGAGCTTACTATGGCTACACCTTC,CASSWEARAYYGYTF
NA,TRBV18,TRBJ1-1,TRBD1,TGTGCCAGCTCACCAAGACAGGGTCTAGCTTTCTTT,CASSPRQGLAFF
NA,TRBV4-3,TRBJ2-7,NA,TGCGCCAGCAGCCAAGATCGTCTGGACGGCTACGAGCAGTACTTC,CASSQDRLDGYEQYF
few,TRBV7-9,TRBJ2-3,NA,TGTGCCAGCAGCCCGGGGGTCTCCACCACAGATACGCAGTATTTT,CASSPGVSTTDTQYF
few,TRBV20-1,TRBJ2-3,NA,TGTGGAACCATACACGGAGATACGCAGTATTTT,CGTIHGDTQYF
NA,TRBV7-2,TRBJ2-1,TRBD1,TGTGCCAGCAGCTTAGCGACAGGGTGGAGGAGCAATGAGCAGTTCTTC,CASSLATGWRSNEQFF
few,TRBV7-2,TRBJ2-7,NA,TGTGCCACCAGGGGAATGGCATACGAGCAGTACTTC,CATRGMAYEQYF
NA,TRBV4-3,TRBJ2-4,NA,TGCGCCAGCAGCCAAGACGCTCTCCGGGTCGCCAAAAACATTCAGTACTTC,CASSQDALRVAKNIQYF
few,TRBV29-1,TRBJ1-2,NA,TGCAGCGTTGGTACAGCCGAAGTGATCACCTTC,CSVGTAEVITF
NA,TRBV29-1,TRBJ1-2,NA,TGCAGCGGAAGACAGGACCCGTCCGGCTACACCTTC,CSGRQDPSGYTF
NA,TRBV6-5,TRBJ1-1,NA,TGTGCCAGCAGTTACTCGATGGTGAACACTGAAGCTTTCTTT,CASSYSMVNTEAFF
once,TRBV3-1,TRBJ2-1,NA,TGTGCCAGCAGCGGACGGCGGGCGGGCCCTTACAATGAGCAGTTCTTC,CASSGRRAGPYNEQFF